This TCR beta chain was sequenced for a study of cytomegalovirus exposure and HLA in healthy donors (dated by TCRdb to about 2017). Some background on the complete study: An earlier analysis of some 600 of the donors reported 276 Gb of sequence data and 117 million unique TCR beta sequences obtained from about 180 million T cells. The number of typed donors differed by locus: about 620-640 for A, B, C, DRB1 and DQB1; about 520 for DQA1; 600 to 610 for DPA1; and some 450 for DPB1. Every discovery cohort repertoire had been produced on one sequencing platform. HLA typing included class I and class II loci at four-digit resolution. Genome-wide SNP genotypes for about 65% of the 666 donors were used in a later genetic analysis, which treated that subset as a discovery cohort. Roughly 300 gigabases of sequencing data and 91 million or so unique TCR sequences made up an early release that covered over 550 HLA-typed donors. In a later analysis, previously published TCR beta repertoires from fewer than 750 donors were re-analyzed and high-resolution HLA genotyping was added so that TCR occurrence patterns could be studied. Besides the first cohort of approximately 670 subjects, a separate validation cohort made up of over a hundred different subjects was used. The genetic ancestry cluster associated with self-reported Caucasian donors included over 65% of the roughly 360 genotyped donors. The later analysis used no new phenotypic data to find candidate immune exposures, relying instead on TCR beta sequences and their occurrence across donors. Donor age, sex, ethnicity and CMV serostatus were compiled alongside the repertoire data. Because of strong linkage in the cohort, roughly five DR-DQ haplotypes were treated as single units for association and clustering. Among about 400 genotyped donors of the cohort, an average of approximately 220,000 unique TCR beta nucleotide sequences was sequenced per donor, of which roughly 17% were non-productive. In an earlier analysis of 587 of the donors, high-throughput TCR beta sequencing was used to judge whether each TCR beta V gene segment behaved as functional or pseudogenic. To predict cytomegalovirus infection status, the study brought together high-throughput TCR immunosequencing, statistical association of individual TCRs with disease status, and machine learning. The study profiled the T cell repertoires of more than 500 subjects by immunosequencing and related them to cytomegalovirus serostatus. The study was designed to test whether signatures of past pathogen exposure could be identified by cataloging public T cell receptors. Study-wide conclusions, independent of this receptor: A later analysis reported that several top co-occurrence clusters appeared linked to parvovirus B19, influenza, CMV and Epstein-Barr virus. In a later analysis, most CMV-associated TCR beta chains were found to appear HLA-restricted, with HLA associations seemingly driven largely by CMV exposure. Linkage disequilibrium might explain the correlated functional status among segregating V segments, but an unknown experimental factor could not be ruled out. Specific HLA alleles were associated with 18,000 or so TCR beta sequences at a false discovery rate of 0.05 in a later analysis. Some IMGT-functional V segments, including TRBV6-2 and TRBV6-3, could not be told apart with the 87-base-pair reads, so those segments were excluded. Seventeen rarely observed V segments, including chromosome 9 orphons, were excluded from the earlier analysis of 550 to 700 of the donors because counts were too low. The only immune exposure information available for the cohort was CMV serostatus. A few of the identified cytomegalovirus-associated TCR beta chains were confirmed in vitro to be specific for cytomegalovirus antigens. In the study, roughly 160 TCR beta chains were listed as associated with cytomegalovirus. In a later analysis, TCR association rates were found to vary across HLA loci, with the most associated TCRs seen for DRB1 alleles and the fewest for HLA-C alleles. A cluster of highly shared sequence variants was judged likely to be a technical artifact of the sequencing pipeline. Roughly uniform sequencing depth across donors was assumed in presence/absence analyses, although this assumption may not hold. In a later genetic analysis, fewer N-insertions in productive TCRs were reported among donors in an Asian-associated ancestry cluster than the approximately 670-donor mean. In this cohort, only TCR beta chains were sequenced, and detectable features were limited by the absence of alpha or paired-chain data. V-gene and J-gene trimming of TCR beta chains was associated with a missense DCLRE1C variant in a later genetic analysis, and the association was replicated in an independent cohort. The authors suggested that the approach could potentially be extended to other disease states and immunological phenotypes. Because some donors lacked HLA typing at each locus, the association tests relied only on the typed subset. In a later analysis, HLA-associated TCR beta chains were found to be more clonally expanded and to have lower generation probabilities than equally common non-associated chains. An earlier analysis of 587 of the donors showed that most TCR beta V segments appeared in productive rearrangements either about 90% or about 30% of the time, which broadly matched IMGT annotations. When HLA alleles, especially DR and DQ, strongly co-occurred, attributing TCR associations to individual alleles was difficult. Cytomegalovirus status was reported to be diagnosed by the classifier with high specificity and sensitivity in both the original and validation cohorts. Across donors, most TCR sequences were observed very rarely, whereas some public TCRs were present in many individuals. A further reported finding was that TCR beta sequences accurately predicted the HLA-A and HLA-B alleles for most subjects in the first cohort.

The CDR3 goes from the cysteine to the phenylalanine over 15 residues. Of the read, only the CDR3 DNA is kept; its 45 bases are in frame from base 1. Looking up the germline V gene yields CDR1 LGHNA and CDR2 YNFKEQ. Trimming takes 1 base from V and 4 bases from J, and the germline ends sit 13 bases apart. The library was prepared using the immunoSEQ multiplex PCR assay. The multiplex PCR relied on a mix of 60 forward primers for TCR Vbeta segments and 13 reverse primers for TCR Jbeta segments. The CDR3 region of rearranged TCR beta genes was amplified from genomic DNA with a multiplex PCR assay. On the Illumina HiSeq System, the amplified TCR beta libraries were sequenced as 87-base-pair reads. As for the authors' bioinformatics: Across the 670 or so repertoires, a later analysis counted 75 million to 90 million unique TCR beta chains, 9 million to 14 million of which were shared by at least two donors. Raw reads were error-corrected and collapsed into unique sequences by a nearest-neighbor algorithm in which closely related sequences were merged to remove PCR and sequencing errors. V, D and J gene segments were assigned by aligning CDR3 sequences to IMGT reference sequences. For a sequence to be retained, at least a six-nucleotide match to both a V gene segment and a J gene segment was required. Rearrangements were classified as productive when the CDR3 lacked stop codons and remained in frame with V and J, and all other rearrangements were classified as non-productive. Following IMGT convention, CDR3 was defined as the stretch from the second conserved V-encoded cysteine to the conserved J-encoded phenylalanine. Sequences without an unambiguous match to a single V gene segment were excluded from the earlier analysis of 500 to 700 of the donors. In an earlier analysis of a few hundred of the donors, a V segment was called functional when productive rearrangements were above 56.7%, and segregating when the standard deviation between donors exceeded 5%. To diagnose cytomegalovirus status from the catalog of TCR beta chain sequences, a statistical classification framework was built. A later analysis assigned V and J genes by comparing TCR nucleotide sequences with IMGT/GENE-DB human TR gene sequences. Using the TCRdist pipeline, a later analysis assigned CDR3 sequences along with most-parsimonious VDJ recombination scenarios. In a later analysis, each TCR beta chain was defined by its CDR3 amino acid sequence together with its V-gene family, and reads lacking a unique V-gene family were excluded. To address suspected cross-contamination and a sequencing artifact, a later analysis removed around 600 highly shared, low-generation-probability nucleotide sequences. In a later analysis, a clonal expansion index was calculated for each public chain from normalized within-repertoire ranks of inferred template counts. In a later analysis, generation probabilities were computed using a VDJ recombination model fitted to out-of-frame rearrangements, and the results were checked against IGoR. In a later analysis, TCR-TCR, TCR-HLA and TCR-CMV co-occurrence was scored with hypergeometric tests, and a repertoire-size bias correction was applied to TCR pairs. In a later analysis, false discovery rates were estimated by permuting HLA or CMV assignments 20 times. In a later analysis, co-occurring TCRs were grouped using DBSCAN, with TCRdist sequence similarity added in when clustering inside HLA-allele-positive subsets. Repertoires with fewer than 30,000 or more than 120,000 public chains, plus five repertoires with anomalous nucleotide sharing, were excluded from co-occurrence clustering. TCRdb stores this immuneACCESS table with in-frame sequences only. Part of the clones is absent; in the studies checked, under half of the shortfall reflects unresolved V genes, and no reason is known for the rest. V and J calls and clone size are those listed in that table; D and trimming were worked out from the DNA. In this sample the table shows about 160,000 clones, roughly four fifths of which occur a single time. Jointly, the top ten make up approximately 13% of the sample.

Concerning this clone: Its antigen target is currently unknown. No base-level quality is on record; no much larger clone is a single base apart.

The cohort comprised more than 550 healthy bone marrow donors. Cohort members were all nominally healthy when sampled, although unrecorded immune exposures were likely present. The donor tested CMV seronegative, placing the donor among the roughly 340 seronegative members of the cohort. Each donor provided a peripheral blood sample, and peripheral blood mononuclear cells were used for TCR beta sequencing. Genomic DNA was extracted from the blood cell samples with the Qiagen DNeasy Blood Extraction Kit. The chain is assembled from TRBV4-2 and TRBJ1-2; the D gene is possibly TRBD1, with 6 bases matching. This TCR was recovered from a woman between 50 and 59 years old in good health and CMV-seronegative. The specimen sequenced was PBMCs. This receptor carries the CDR3 CASSQASTGSYGYTF. In nucleotide form, the sequence is TGTGCCAGCAGCCAAGCATCCACAGGGTCCTATGGCTACACCTTC.